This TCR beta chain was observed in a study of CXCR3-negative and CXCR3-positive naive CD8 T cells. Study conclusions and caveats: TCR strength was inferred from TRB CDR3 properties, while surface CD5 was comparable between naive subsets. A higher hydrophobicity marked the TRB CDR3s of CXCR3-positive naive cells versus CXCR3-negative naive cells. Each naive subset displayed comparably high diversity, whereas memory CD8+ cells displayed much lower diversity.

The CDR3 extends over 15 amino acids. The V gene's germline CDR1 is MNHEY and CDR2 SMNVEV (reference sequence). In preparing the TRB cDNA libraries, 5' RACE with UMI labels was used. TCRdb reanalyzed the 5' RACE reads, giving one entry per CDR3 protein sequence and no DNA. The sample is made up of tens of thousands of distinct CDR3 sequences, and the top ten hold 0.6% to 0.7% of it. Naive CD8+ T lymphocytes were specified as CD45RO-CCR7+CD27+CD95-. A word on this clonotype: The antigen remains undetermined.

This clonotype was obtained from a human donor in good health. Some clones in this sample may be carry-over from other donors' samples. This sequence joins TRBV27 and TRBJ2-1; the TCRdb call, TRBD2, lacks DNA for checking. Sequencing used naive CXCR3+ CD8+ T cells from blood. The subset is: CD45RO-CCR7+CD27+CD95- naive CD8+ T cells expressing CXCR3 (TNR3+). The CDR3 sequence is CASSRASGPYNEQFF.